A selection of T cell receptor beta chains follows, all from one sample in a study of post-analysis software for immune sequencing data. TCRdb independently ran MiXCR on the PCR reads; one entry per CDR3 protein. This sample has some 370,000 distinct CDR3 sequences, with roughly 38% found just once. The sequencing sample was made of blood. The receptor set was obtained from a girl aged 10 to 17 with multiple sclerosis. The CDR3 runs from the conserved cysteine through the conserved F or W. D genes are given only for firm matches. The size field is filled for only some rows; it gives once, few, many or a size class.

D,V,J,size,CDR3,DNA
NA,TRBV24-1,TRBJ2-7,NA,CATSATIGAGEPYEQYF,TGTGCCACCAGTGCCACCATTGGGGCAGGGGAACCCTACGAGCAGTACTTC
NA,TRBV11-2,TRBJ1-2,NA,CASSLSGYGYGYTF,TGTGCCAGCAGCTTATCCGGGTATGGCTATGGCTACACCTTC
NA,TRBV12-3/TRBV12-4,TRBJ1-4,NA,CASSFFERKLFF,TGTGCCAGCAGTTTTTTTGAAAGAAAACTGTTTTTT
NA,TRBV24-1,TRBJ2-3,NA,CATSDIRTSTDTQYF,TGTGCCACCAGTGACATACGTACTAGCACAGATACGCAGTATTTT
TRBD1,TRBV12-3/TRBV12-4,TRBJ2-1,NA,CASSLGDRGCNEQFF,TGTGCCAGCAGTTTAGGGGACAGGGGCTGCAATGAGCAGTTCTTC
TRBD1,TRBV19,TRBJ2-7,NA,CASSIGTGATYEQYF,TGTGCCAGTAGTATCGGGACAGGAGCCACCTACGAGCAGTACTTC
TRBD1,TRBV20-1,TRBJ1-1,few,CSALDLDRGRTEAFF,TGCAGTGCTCTAGACTTGGACAGGGGGCGGACTGAAGCTTTCTTT
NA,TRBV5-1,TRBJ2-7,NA,CASSIGTLYEQYF,TGCGCCAGCAGCATCGGGACACTCTACGAGCAGTACTTC
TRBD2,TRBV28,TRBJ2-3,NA,CASSPEGGGARGTQYF,TGTGCCAGCAGTCCAGAGGGCGGGGGAGCAAGGGGTACGCAGTATTTT
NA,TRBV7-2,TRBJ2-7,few,CASSLSRTTYEQYF,TGTGCCAGCAGCTTATCCCGGACAACCTACGAGCAGTACTTC
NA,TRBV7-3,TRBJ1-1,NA,CASSQVGGAGEAFF,TGTGCCAGCAGCCAAGTCGGGGGCGCGGGTGAAGCTTTCTTT
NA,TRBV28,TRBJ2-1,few,CASSFLFAVGGPSYNEQFF,TGTGCCAGCAGTTTTCTATTCGCCGTCGGGGGACCCTCCTACAATGAGCAGTTCTTC
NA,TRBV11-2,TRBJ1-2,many,CASSLDRNYGYTF,TGTGCCAGCAGCTTAGACAGAAACTATGGCTACACCTTC
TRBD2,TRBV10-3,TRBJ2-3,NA,CAIRETSGGSTDTQYF,TGTGCCATCAGGGAGACTAGCGGGGGGTCCACAGATACGCAGTATTTT
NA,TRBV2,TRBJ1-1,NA,CASSERGKGFTEAFF,TGTGCCAGCAGTGAACGGGGGAAAGGATTCACTGAAGCTTTCTTT
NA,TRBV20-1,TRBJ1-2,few,CSARETTVNYGYTF,TGCAGTGCTAGAGAAACCACAGTTAACTATGGCTACACCTTC
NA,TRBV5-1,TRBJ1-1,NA,CASSQGMGVEAFF,TGCGCCAGCAGCCAAGGAATGGGGGTTGAAGCTTTCTTT